The subject of this entry is one T cell receptor (beta chain). Profiling relied on immunoSEQ multiplex PCR, and the TCRdb table lists in-frame clones only, not all of them. The sample consists of under 300,000 clones, roughly 83% of them appearing once. These data are taken from a study of blood T cell repertoires in COVID-19. Turning to the study itself: PBMCs, B-cell-depleted T cells, or T cells provided the cDNA or gDNA that made up the material.

The V and J ends lost 4 bases and 2 bases, in that order; junction bases with no gene match: 2. This CDR3 region has 13 residues. The germline gives CDR1 LGHDT, CDR2 YNNKEL (reference sequence). The sequenced material came from peripheral blood. The sequence was obtained from a man older than 75 with acute or convalescent COVID-19. This sequence joins TRBV3-1 (or the pseudogene TRBV3-2) and TRBJ2-7; 7 bases align to TRBD2. The CDR3 coding sequence is TGTGCCAGCAGCCGAGGGACTACCTACGAGCAGTACTTC. This sequence encodes CASSRGTTYEQYF.